This T cell receptor beta chain emerged from a study of cytomegalovirus exposure and HLA in healthy donors. Sample share makes this clone medium-sized. Its target is not known. Amplification used 60 Vbeta primers and 13 Jbeta primers. This table comes from immunoSEQ multiplex PCR, and its TCRdb copy is limited to in-frame clones, with some not included. The sample has 80,000 or so clones, about 80% seen once; the top ten hold roughly 7.2%. Findings and caveats of the study: Sequence variants that were highly shared formed a cluster that was likely a sequencing artifact. Analyzed later, association rates of TCRs varied across HLA loci, with DRB1 most and HLA-C fewest.

The sequence was obtained from a woman in her thirties or forties in good health and CMV-seronegative. Sample: PBMCs.

For the CDR3, the DNA is TGTGCCAGCTCCCATACTAGGACTAGCGGGAAGGGTGAGCAGTTCTTC. Translated, it gives CASSHTRTSGKGEQFF. This chain uses TRBV18 with TRBJ2-1; 12 bases fit TRBD2. This CDR3 is built from 16 residues. Germline CDR1 reads KGHSH; CDR2 reads LQKENI. The V segment lost 6 bases and the J segment 9 bases; nucleotides outside the gene matches: 12.